This T cell receptor (beta chain) was found in a study of T cell changes during pregnancy in multiple sclerosis. Clones were read by immunoSEQ multiplex PCR, and TCRdb kept only the in-frame ones, dropping some. Among roughly 80,000 clones listed, about 91% were seen once. Trimming cost V 5 bases and J 3 bases; bases outside gene matches: 4. There are 14 residues in the CDR3. Per germline, CDR1 LNHDA and CDR2 SQIVND (reference sequence). This clonotype was sampled from a female donor with multiple sclerosis, enrolled in a pregnancy study. The chain is built from TRBV19 and TRBJ1-1; 9 bases match TRBD1. The specimen comprised peripheral blood, sampled before pregnancy. CDR3 DNA sequence: TGTGCCAGTAGTCTAACAGGGGGCCACACTGAAGCTTTCTTT. Its protein product is CASSLTGGHTEAFF.